The T cell receptor beta chain described here comes from a study of T-cell reconstitution after alpha-beta-depleted transplantation in children. Unique molecular identifiers were incorporated when the TCRbeta library was constructed. Each CDR3 protein gets one entry after TCRdb re-called the PCR reads with MiXCR. The top ten hold 10% of the sample, which has hundreds of thousands of distinct CDR3 sequences, nearly 10% seen once. This clonotype was detected a few times. The germline gives CDR1 SGHVS, CDR2 FNYEAQ. Trimming removed 5 bases at V and 4 bases at J, with 15 bases between. The CDR3 covers 15 residues.

The sequence came from a human donor who donated a stem cell graft to a child with SCID. Sequences were derived from PBMCs from the stem cell graft donor, sampled from the stem cell graft. V gene TRBV7-6 combines with J gene TRBJ2-1; D tentatively fits TRBD1 or TRBD2 (5 bases each). The CDR3 DNA sequence: TGTGCCAGCAGCCCCCGTGGGGGAGCTTACAATGAGCAGTTCTTC. It yields the protein CASSPRGGAYNEQFF.